Sequencing of this T cell receptor (beta chain) was carried out in a study of a mutant IDH1 vaccine in newly diagnosed glioma. Study-wide context: Vaccines began 4-6 weeks after radiotherapy alone, or with temozolomide cycles. Males made up 62.5% and females roughly 40% of treated patients, whose mean age was roughly 40 years.

Regarding this clone: The antigen remains unidentified.

The CDR3 spans 16 residues. CDR1 is SEHNR and CDR2 is FQNEAQ in the germline V gene (reference sequence). The V and J ends lost 5 bases and 4 bases respectively, with 18 bases between them. The data were produced by immunoSEQ multiplex PCR, yet TCRdb's version contains in-frame clones alone and is incomplete. The data hold tens of thousands of clones, with just over 70% observed a single time. The time point denotes: week 11, during vaccination. A single vaccine dose contained 300 ug of mutant IDH1 20-mer peptide, and topical imiquimod was used with it. Tumors from donors were new WHO grade 3 or 4 IDH1-mutant astrocytomas with ATRX loss.

V is TRBV7-9 and J is TRBJ2-1; D gene unclear. The receptor's source is a young man with glioma. Some clones in this sample may be carry-over from other donors' samples. Sequenced here: peripheral blood mononuclear cells (PBMCs), sampled from a glioma patient whose treatment included an IDH1 peptide vaccine. The CDR3 DNA reads as TGTGCCAGCAGCGTAACCTCTACGGCCCTATACAATGAGCAGTTCTTC. Residues: CASSVTSTALYNEQFF.